Reported below is one T cell receptor (beta chain). This entry is derived from a study of blood T cell repertoires in COVID-19. Study as a whole: Acute-phase and convalescent COVID-19 samples originated in the United States, Italy and Spain. From T cells, B-cell-depleted T cells, or PBMCs came the material, which was cDNA or gDNA.

V lost 3 bases to trimming and J lost 6 bases; unmatched junction nucleotides: 14. The length of the CDR3 is 16 residues. The germline gives CDR1 SGHRS, CDR2 YFSETQ. In the source study's methods: Estimates of nucleated cell counts were drawn from the amplification of reference gene primers. Using immunoSEQ multiplex PCR, the repertoire was profiled, and TCRdb retains in-frame clones only, with some absent. The DNA was the basis for D and trimming; V, J and clone size are from that table. The sample yields 200,000 or so clones, more than 85% seen once. The origin of this receptor is a man aged 65 to 85 with active or convalescent COVID-19. Sequencing input: peripheral blood. The genes are TRBV5-1 and TRBJ1-2; 7 positions match TRBD1. The CDR3 DNA sequence: TGCGCCAGCAGCTGGGGGACAGTTCCCTTGATCGATGGCTACACCTTC. Translating gives CASSWGTVPLIDGYTF.